The rows below give T cell receptor beta chains drawn from one sample of a study of cytomegalovirus exposure and HLA in healthy donors. Repertoires were generated with immunoSEQ multiplex PCR, while TCRdb's copy carries only in-frame clones and drops some. The data contain fewer than 150,000 clones, roughly 86% of them singletons. The material sequenced was PBMCs. These receptors were collected from a young man in good health and CMV-seronegative. Both conserved end residues are part of each CDR3. D genes are given only for firm matches. Clone size appears in some rows only: once, few, many, or a class for an expanded clone.

cdr3_aa,cdr3_nt,d_call,clone_size,j_call,v_call
CASSQDFQAGADTQYF,TGCGCCAGCAGCCAAGATTTTCAGGCGGGAGCGGATACGCAGTATTTT,TRBD2,NA,TRBJ2-3,TRBV4-1
CASSSGLKPEQFF,TGCGCCAGCAGCTCGGGACTGAAACCTGAGCAGTTCTTC,NA,once,TRBJ2-1,TRBV5-1
CAIKVPETVYYNEQFF,TGTGCCATCAAAGTACCGGAAACAGTCTACTACAATGAGCAGTTCTTC,NA,NA,TRBJ2-1,TRBV10-3
CASRVAGANVLTF,TGTGCCAGCAGAGTAGCTGGGGCCAACGTCCTGACTTTC,NA,NA,TRBJ2-6,TRBV6-5
CASSFGTGDYGYTF,TGTGCCAGCAGTTTTGGGACAGGGGACTATGGCTACACCTTC,TRBD1,NA,TRBJ1-2,TRBV27
CASDTGQQNRLGPQHF,TGTGCCAGTGATACTGGACAGCAAAACCGCCTTGGGCCCCAGCATTTT,NA,few,TRBJ1-5,TRBV19
CASRLDNSYEQYF,TGTGCCAGCAGATTAGACAACTCCTACGAGCAGTACTTC,NA,NA,TRBJ2-7,TRBV6-6
CASSPRTVSGANVLTF,TGTGCCAGCAGCCCCCGGACAGTCTCTGGGGCCAACGTCCTGACTTTC,NA,NA,TRBJ2-6,TRBV9
CASSPKRTDTQYF,TGTGCCAGCAGCCCCAAGCGCACAGATACGCAGTATTTT,NA,few,TRBJ2-3,TRBV27
CASSQALGTDSGNTIYF,TGCGCCAGCAGCCAAGCACTGGGGACAGACTCTGGAAACACCATATATTTT,TRBD1,NA,TRBJ1-3,TRBV4-1
CASSESAGLAGREQFF,TGCGCCAGCAGTGAGTCGGCGGGACTAGCGGGACGTGAGCAGTTCTTC,TRBD2,NA,TRBJ2-1,TRBV10-1
CATSQQGAGSYEQYF,TGTGCCACCTCCCAACAGGGGGCAGGCTCCTACGAGCAGTACTTC,TRBD1,NA,TRBJ2-7,TRBV25-1
CASRPSGGTEAFF,TGTGCCAGCAGACCATCAGGGGGCACTGAAGCTTTCTTT,TRBD1,NA,TRBJ1-1,TRBV7-9
CASKYDSTGELFF,TGTGCCAGCAAGTATGACAGCACCGGGGAGCTGTTTTTT,NA,NA,TRBJ2-2,TRBV6-5
CASSRDRGVTEAFF,TGTGCCAGCAGTAGGGACAGGGGAGTTACTGAAGCTTTCTTT,TRBD1,NA,TRBJ1-1,TRBV6-5
CASNQLQSGKLFF,TGTGCCAGCAACCAACTTCAATCGGGAAAACTGTTTTTT,NA,NA,TRBJ1-4,TRBV6-4
CASSQVGGRSNEQYF,TGCGCCAGCAGCCAAGTTGGAGGGAGGAGTAATGAGCAGTACTTC,NA,NA,TRBJ2-7,TRBV4-1
CASNTQGGPGAFF,TGTGCCAGCAATACCCAGGGGGGACCCGGAGCTTTCTTT,TRBD1,NA,TRBJ1-1,TRBV11-2
CAKISGTGPYEQYF,TGTGCCAAGATCTCCGGGACAGGGCCCTACGAGCAGTACTTC,TRBD1,few,TRBJ2-7,TRBV7-3
CASSYSQGAGETQYF,TGTGCCAGCAGTTACTCACAGGGGGCAGGGGAGACCCAGTACTTC,TRBD1,NA,TRBJ2-5,TRBV6-6
CASRWAVNTEAFF,TGTGCCAGCAGGTGGGCCGTGAACACTGAAGCTTTCTTT,NA,NA,TRBJ1-1,TRBV7-2
CASGLVGPTAEQYF,TGTGCTAGTGGTTTGGTAGGTCCGACAGCCGAGCAGTACTTC,NA,NA,TRBJ2-7,TRBV12-5
CASSLGGRVNEQFF,TGTGCCAGCAGCCTCGGTGGGAGGGTCAATGAGCAGTTCTTC,TRBD2,few,TRBJ2-1,TRBV6-5
CASSKSQGLAGGGNIQYF,TGTGCCAGTAGTAAATCCCAAGGACTAGCGGGAGGAGGGAACATTCAGTACTTC,TRBD2,NA,TRBJ2-4,TRBV19
CASNLAELAGETQYF,TGTGCCAGCAACCTAGCGGAGCTAGCGGGAGAGACCCAGTACTTC,TRBD2,NA,TRBJ2-5,TRBV7-9
CASSSWGGRNTEAFF,TGTGCCAGCAGCTCGTGGGGGGGACGGAACACTGAAGCTTTCTTT,NA,NA,TRBJ1-1,TRBV5-6
CASSTDRGGYTF,TGTGCCAGTAGTACGGACAGGGGTGGCTACACCTTC,TRBD1,few,TRBJ1-2,TRBV19
CASSLVLPVPYNEQFF,TGTGCCAGCAGCTTAGTACTTCCCGTCCCCTACAATGAGCAGTTCTTC,NA,NA,TRBJ2-1,TRBV7-2
CASSLSGTGEETQYF,TGTGCCAGCAGCTTATCCGGGACAGGGGAAGAGACCCAGTACTTC,TRBD1,NA,TRBJ2-5,TRBV11-3
CASSLQGVNTEAFF,TGCGCCAGCAGCTTACAGGGAGTGAACACTGAAGCTTTCTTT,NA,NA,TRBJ1-1,TRBV5-1
CASSGLGGGYNEQFF,TGTGCCAGCAGTGGACTCGGTGGGGGGTACAATGAGCAGTTCTTC,NA,once,TRBJ2-1,TRBV6-1
CASGQGGKTEAFF,TGTGCCAGTGGACAGGGCGGGAAAACTGAAGCTTTCTTT,TRBD1,NA,TRBJ1-1,TRBV19
CAWSDTGDNGYTF,TGTGCCTGGAGCGACACCGGGGACAACGGCTACACCTTC,NA,NA,TRBJ1-2,TRBV30
CASGPPPGPMRTSGSTGELFF,TGTGCTAGTGGTCCACCCCCGGGCCCCATGAGAACTAGCGGGAGCACCGGGGAGCTGTTTTTT,TRBD2,NA,TRBJ2-2,TRBV12-5
CASSGPLAREQFF,TGTGCCAGCAGCGGACCGCTAGCGAGGGAGCAGTTCTTC,NA,NA,TRBJ2-1,TRBV9
CASSTGTSGRFYNEQFF,TGTGCCAGCAGCACCGGGACTAGCGGTCGGTTCTACAATGAGCAGTTCTTC,TRBD2,NA,TRBJ2-1,TRBV7-2
CASSLTGGPFEQYF,TGTGCCAGCAGCTTGACCGGAGGGCCGTTCGAGCAGTACTTC,NA,NA,TRBJ2-7,TRBV11-2
CASVEAGGPWEQYF,TGTGCCAGCGTCGAAGCGGGAGGGCCTTGGGAGCAGTACTTC,TRBD2,NA,TRBJ2-7,TRBV5-6
CASRGAQEQYF,TGTGCCAGCAGAGGGGCACAAGAGCAGTACTTC,NA,NA,TRBJ2-7,TRBV27
CASSLIFREGGYTF,TGTGCCAGCAGCTTGATATTCAGGGAAGGAGGCTACACCTTC,NA,NA,TRBJ1-2,TRBV5-5
CASSPQGYGTDTQYF,TGTGCCAGCAGTCCGCAGGGTTATGGCACAGATACGCAGTATTTT,NA,NA,TRBJ2-3,TRBV27
CASRWPQGAGELFF,TGTGCCAGCAGATGGCCGCAGGGTGCCGGGGAGCTGTTTTTT,NA,NA,TRBJ2-2,TRBV2
CASSSPGGDEKLFF,TGTGCCAGCAGCTCCCCCGGGGGGGATGAAAAACTGTTTTTT,NA,NA,TRBJ1-4,TRBV7-9
CASSLQGGQETQYF,TGTGCCAGCAGTTTACAGGGCGGTCAAGAGACCCAGTACTTC,NA,once,TRBJ2-5,TRBV7-3
CASSIGYEQYF,TGTGCCAGTAGTATCGGTTACGAGCAGTACTTC,NA,NA,TRBJ2-7,TRBV19
CASSPLAGGTEQFF,TGTGCCAGCAGCCCCTTAGCGGGAGGGACTGAGCAGTTCTTC,TRBD2,NA,TRBJ2-1,TRBV7-3
CASSTGTGTYEQYF,TGTGCCAGCTCGACAGGGACAGGGACCTACGAGCAGTACTTC,TRBD1,few,TRBJ2-7,TRBV18
CASSLILAGVHEQYF,TGTGCCAGCAGCTTAATACTAGCGGGAGTCCACGAGCAGTACTTC,TRBD2,NA,TRBJ2-7,TRBV7-9